Presented here are 5 T cell receptor beta chains from one specimen sequenced in a study of shared clonotypes between healthy human individuals (TCRdb year 2020). CD8 naive samples were CD45RO-negative cells positively selected for CCR7, giving a CD45RA+CCR7+ population that excluded TemRA cells. The library was obtained by the immunoSEQ multiplex PCR assay. What TCRdb holds here is the immuneACCESS table cut down to in-frame rearrangements. Part of the clones is not present; checked against another copy, under half of the missing clones reflect an unresolved V gene, and the others are unexplained. The sample data list millions of clones, and about 93% of these were observed just once. The ten largest make up around 1.7% of the sample. Sequenced material: naive CD8+ T cells from PBMCs. The cell subset or site label, as the study defines it: CD45RA+CCR7+. Source of these receptors: a young man in good health. Some clones in this sample may be carry-over from other donors' samples.

Points on this clone: Germline and junction disagree at one end, which may indicate a read error. The rearrangement joins TRBV7-6 to TRBJ2-1, with 7 bases lining up with TRBD1. The V gene's germline CDR1 is SGHVS and CDR2 FNYEAQ. This CDR3 region has 11 residues. CDR3 residues: CASSTQTGSLF. DNA for the CDR3: TGTGCCAGCAGCACCCAGACAGGGTCCCTCTTC.

J is TRBJ1-5 and V is TRBV30; 7 positions agree with TRBD1. CDR3 length equals 14 residues. Germline CDR1 and CDR2: GTSNPN and SVGIG (reference sequence). With V trimmed by 5 bases and J by 0 bases, 4 bases remained unmatched. The CDR3 protein is CAWGTAISNQPQHF. The DNA of the CDR3 is TGTGCCTGGGGGACAGCCATTAGCAATCAGCCCCAGCATTTT.

The chain employs TRBV9 and TRBJ2-4; 7 bases map to TRBD1. The CDR3 loop spans 17 amino acids. The V gene's germline CDR1 is SGDLS and CDR2 YYNGEE. Trimming at V came to 5 bases and at J to 11 bases, leaving 22 bases not matched to a gene. The CDR3 region is CASSGAVGGGSLSLQYF. In DNA form, the CDR3 reads TGTGCCAGCAGTGGAGCGGTAGGGGGCGGCTCATTAAGCCTTCAGTACTTC.

About this clone itself: This CDR3 is also generated by other DNA sequences in the sample. The CDR3 nucleotides are TGTGCCAGCAGCGGGGGGCGAAGCTCCTACAATGAGCAGTTCTTC. Protein product: CASSGGRSSYNEQFF. The J gene is TRBJ2-1, the V gene TRBV9; D may be TRBD1 (6 bases). V shed 3 bases and J shed 0 bases, with 10 bases lying between them. Germline V gene data show CDR1 as SGDLS and CDR2 as YYNGEE. CDR3 length: 15 amino acids.

This sequence joins TRBV7-9 and TRBJ2-1; the match to TRBD1 covers 7 bases. The CDR3 extends over 15 amino acids. Losses at the gene ends were 3 bases for V and 6 bases for J; bases not matched to a gene: 8. Germline V gene sequence: CDR1 SEHNR, CDR2 FQNEAQ (reference sequence). The CDR3 is CASSFRDRPLNEQFF. CDR3 nucleotide sequence: TGTGCCAGCAGCTTCAGGGACAGACCCCTCAATGAGCAGTTCTTC.